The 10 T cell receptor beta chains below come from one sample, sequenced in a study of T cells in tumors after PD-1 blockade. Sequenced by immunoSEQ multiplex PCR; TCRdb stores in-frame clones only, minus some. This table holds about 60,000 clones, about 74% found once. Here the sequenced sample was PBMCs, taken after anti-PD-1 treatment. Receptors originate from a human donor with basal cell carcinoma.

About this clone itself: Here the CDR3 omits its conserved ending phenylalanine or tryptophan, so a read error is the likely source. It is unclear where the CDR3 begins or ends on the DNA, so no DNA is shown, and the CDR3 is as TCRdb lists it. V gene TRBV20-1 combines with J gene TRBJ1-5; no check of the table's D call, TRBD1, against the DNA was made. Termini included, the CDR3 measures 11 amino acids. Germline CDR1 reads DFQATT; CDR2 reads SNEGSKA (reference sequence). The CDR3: CSPRSPGQGKP.

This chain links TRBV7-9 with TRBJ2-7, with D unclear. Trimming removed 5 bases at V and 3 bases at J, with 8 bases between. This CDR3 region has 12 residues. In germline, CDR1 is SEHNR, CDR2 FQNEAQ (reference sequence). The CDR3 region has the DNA TGTGCCAGCAGCCCGATGGGCTACGAGCAGTACTTC. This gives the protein CASSPMGYEQYF.

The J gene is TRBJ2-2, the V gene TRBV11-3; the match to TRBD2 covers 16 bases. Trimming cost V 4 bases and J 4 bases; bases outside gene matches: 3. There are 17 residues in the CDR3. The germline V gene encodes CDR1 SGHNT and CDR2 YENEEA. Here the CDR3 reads CASSSGTSGGATGELFF. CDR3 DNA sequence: TGTGCCAGCAGCTCCGGGACTAGCGGGGGGGCCACCGGGGAGCTGTTTTTT.

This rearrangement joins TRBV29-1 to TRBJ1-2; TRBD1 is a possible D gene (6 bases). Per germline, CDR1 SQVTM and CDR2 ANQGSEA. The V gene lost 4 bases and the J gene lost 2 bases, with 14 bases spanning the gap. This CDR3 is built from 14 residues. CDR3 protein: CSVAGHTDNYGYTF. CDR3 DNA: TGCAGCGTTGCGGGACATACAGACAACTATGGCTACACCTTC.

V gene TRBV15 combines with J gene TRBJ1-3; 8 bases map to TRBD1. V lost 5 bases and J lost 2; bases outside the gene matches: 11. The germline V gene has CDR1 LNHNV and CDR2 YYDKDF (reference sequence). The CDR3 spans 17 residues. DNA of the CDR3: TGTGCCACCAGCCCTCGGACAGGGCAATGGACTGGAAACACCATATATTTT. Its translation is CATSPRTGQWTGNTIYF.

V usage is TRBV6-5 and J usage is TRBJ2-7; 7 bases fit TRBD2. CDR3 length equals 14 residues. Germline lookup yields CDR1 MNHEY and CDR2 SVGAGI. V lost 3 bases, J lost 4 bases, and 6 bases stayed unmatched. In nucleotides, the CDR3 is TGTGCCAGCAGTTATCAGAGCGGGGTTTACGAGCAGTACTTC. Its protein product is CASSYQSGVYEQYF.

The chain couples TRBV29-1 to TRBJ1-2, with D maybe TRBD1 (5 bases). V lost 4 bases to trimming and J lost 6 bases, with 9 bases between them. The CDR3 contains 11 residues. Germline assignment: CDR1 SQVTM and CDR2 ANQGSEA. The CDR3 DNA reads TGCAGCGTTGGGGCGACAGATGGCTACACCTTC. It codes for CSVGATDGYTF.

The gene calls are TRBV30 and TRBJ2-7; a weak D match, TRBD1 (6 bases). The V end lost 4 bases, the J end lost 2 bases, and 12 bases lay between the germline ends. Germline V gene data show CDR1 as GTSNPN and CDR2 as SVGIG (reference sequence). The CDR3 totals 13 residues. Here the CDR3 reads CAWKTGKTYEQYF. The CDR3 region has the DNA TGTGCCTGGAAAACAGGGAAAACCTACGAGCAGTACTTC.

This CDR3 is CASTAYNEQFF. CDR3 coding DNA: TGTGCCAGTACCGCCTACAATGAGCAGTTCTTC. The chain carries TRBV19 and TRBJ2-1; D is unclear. V was cut by 7 bases and J by 2 bases, with 3 bases left in between. Germline CDR1 is LNHDA and CDR2 is SQIVND (reference sequence). There are 11 residues in the CDR3.

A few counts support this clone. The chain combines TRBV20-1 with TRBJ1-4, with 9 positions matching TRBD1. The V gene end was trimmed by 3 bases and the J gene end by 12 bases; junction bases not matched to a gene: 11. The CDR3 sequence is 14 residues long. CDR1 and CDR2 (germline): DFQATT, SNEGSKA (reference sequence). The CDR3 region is CSASPGTGRRELFF. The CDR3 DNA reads TGCAGTGCTAGTCCCGGGACAGGGAGGAGGGAACTGTTTTTT.